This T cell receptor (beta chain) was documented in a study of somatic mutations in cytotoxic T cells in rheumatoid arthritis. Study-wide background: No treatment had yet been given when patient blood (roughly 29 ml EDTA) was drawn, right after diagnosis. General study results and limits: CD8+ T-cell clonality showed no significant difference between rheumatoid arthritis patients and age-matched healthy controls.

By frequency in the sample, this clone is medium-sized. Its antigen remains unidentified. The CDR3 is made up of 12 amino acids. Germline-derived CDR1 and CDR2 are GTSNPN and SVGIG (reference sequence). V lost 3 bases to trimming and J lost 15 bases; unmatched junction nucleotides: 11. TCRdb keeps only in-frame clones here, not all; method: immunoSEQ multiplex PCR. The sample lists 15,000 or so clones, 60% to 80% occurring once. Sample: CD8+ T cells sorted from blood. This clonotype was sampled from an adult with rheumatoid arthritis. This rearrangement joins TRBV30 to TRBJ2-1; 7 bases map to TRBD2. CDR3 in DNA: TGTGCCTGGAGGATTCAGCGGGGTTTATTGTTCTTC. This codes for CAWRIQRGLLFF.